This T cell receptor (beta chain) was captured in a study of CD8 T cells in ankylosing spondylitis. This clonotype was seen repeatedly, ten times or more. The antigen is unknown. Between the trimmed V and J ends, which lost 3 bases and 14 bases, there was a span of 17 bases. The germline gives CDR1 SNHLY, CDR2 FYNNEI. The CDR3 contains 14 residues. Quantitative 5'-RACE with molecular barcodes produced the TCR beta libraries. TCRdb called the 5' RACE reads again in MiXCR, with one record for every CDR3 protein. The repertoire holds about 250,000 distinct CDR3 sequences, under 30% seen once, with more than 0.6% in the top ten. Overall study results and limits: Reports say disease-linked clones showed up significantly more in matched ankylosing spondylitis synovial fluid. Roughly eight highly homologous variants made up a TCR beta motif that seemed to typify ankylosing spondylitis blood. Existing reports had already noted some motif variants in reactive arthritis synovial fluid and blood.

The chain is built from TRBV2 and TRBJ1-6; possible D gene TRBD1, 5 bases. This sequence originates from a male donor with ankylosing spondylitis or in good health (not recorded which). Sequencing input: blood, either unsorted or a sorted T cell fraction (not recorded which). CDR3 nucleotide sequence: TGTGCCAGCAGTGAGTTTGAAGGGGTTAGGTCCCTCCACTTT. Its translation is CASSEFEGVRSLHF.